The 18 T cell receptor beta chains reported below all come from one sample, sequenced in a study of T cell responses to AZD1222 COVID-19 vaccine. The data were produced by immunoSEQ multiplex PCR, yet TCRdb's version contains in-frame clones alone and is incomplete. Of about 100,000 clones listed, roughly 91% are singletons. This sample comprised peripheral blood, obtained on day 0 of AZD1222 vaccination. The receptors come from an adult in good health.

V gene TRBV16 combines with J gene TRBJ1-5; D is undetermined. V lost 0 bases to trimming and J lost 2 bases, with 8 bases between them. The CDR3 has 15 residues. CDR1 is KGHSY, CDR2 FQNENV, per germline. The DNA of the CDR3 is TGTGCCAGCAGCCAATCGGGTGGTGGCAATCAGCCCCAGCATTTT. Its protein is CASSQSGGGNQPQHF.

This clone occurred once. This chain links TRBV9 with TRBJ2-1; TRBD2 aligns across 9 bases. The CDR3 length is 16 residues. Germline V lookup: CDR1 SGDLS, CDR2 YYNGEE. The V gene end was trimmed by 4 bases and the J gene end by 5 bases; junction bases not matched to a gene: 10. CDR3: CASSPRSSGTHNEQFF. CDR3 bases: TGTGCCAGCAGCCCCCGTTCTAGCGGGACGCACAATGAGCAGTTCTTC.

This clone was seen ten or more times. The CDR3 nucleotides read TGTGCCAGCAGCCGGGACAGGGGGCATGGCTACACCTTC. Translated: CASSRDRGHGYTF. The chain employs TRBV9 and TRBJ1-2, with 12 bases identical to TRBD1. This CDR3 is built from 13 residues. Per germline, CDR1 SGDLS and CDR2 YYNGEE. V dropped 4 bases and J dropped 6; count of bases not matched to a gene: 1.

This clone rates as medium-sized. In the same sample, other DNA sequences code for this CDR3. The V call is TRBV5-1, the J call TRBJ2-3, with D uncertain. Trimming left V 0 bases short and J 3 bases short, with 8 bases between. The CDR3 contains 14 residues. Germline loops: CDR1 SGHRS, CDR2 YFSETQ. The CDR3 is CASSLDSSTDTQYF. DNA of the CDR3: TGCGCCAGCAGCTTGGACAGTTCAACAGATACGCAGTATTTT.

The rearrangement joins TRBV12-5 to TRBJ2-3; the D is unclear. Germline V lookup: CDR1 LGHNT, CDR2 FRNRAP. Trimming took 1 base from V and 3 from J, leaving 8 bases between them. The CDR3 consists of 14 residues. Here the CDR3 DNA reads TGTGCTAGTGGTTTGGGGGCCTTGACAGATACGCAGTATTTT. Encoded protein: CASGLGALTDTQYF.

The chain employs TRBV6-6 and TRBJ2-7; 7 bases fit TRBD2. Unmatched junction bases numbered 3, after V lost 2 bases and J lost 2 bases. Germline values: CDR1 MNHNY, CDR2 SVGAGI (reference sequence). The CDR3 contains 14 residues. CDR3 sequence: CASSYQGTTYEQYF. The CDR3 region has the DNA TGTGCCAGCAGTTACCAAGGGACTACCTACGAGCAGTACTTC.

The table lists this clone with a count of one. V gene TRBV24-1 combines with J gene TRBJ1-5, with TRBD1 as a possible D gene (6 bases). The germline V gene encodes CDR1 KGHDR and CDR2 SFDVKD. The CDR3 totals 14 residues. Trimming shortened V by 5 bases and J by 6 bases, and 13 bases separated the two germline ends. CDR3: CATSGGGRTQPQHF. The CDR3 nucleotides read TGTGCCACCAGTGGGGGGGGGCGTACTCAGCCCCAGCATTTT.

In nucleotides, the CDR3 is TGTGCCAGCAGCTTTCTAGCCAAAAACATTCAGTACTTC. This translates into CASSFLAKNIQYF. This chain joins TRBV3-1 (or the pseudogene TRBV3-2) and TRBJ2-4; D not certain. Germline CDR1 and CDR2: LGHDT and YNNKEL (reference sequence). V gave up 5 bases and J gave up 0 bases, with 5 bases separating them. The CDR3 has 13 amino acids.

The chain employs TRBV11-2 and TRBJ2-7; 8 positions agree with TRBD2. The J segment lost 5 bases and the V segment lost 8 bases, leaving 8 bases of the junction unmatched. CDR3 length: 13 amino acids. The germline gives CDR1 SGHAT, CDR2 FQNNGV. The CDR3, as DNA: TGTGCCAGCCGTCCCTCGGGGGGGGACGAGCAGTACTTC. Translated: CASRPSGGDEQYF.

The chain uses TRBV5-1 and TRBJ1-6; TRBD1 is a possible D gene (6 bases). V shed 0 bases and J shed 5 bases, with 18 bases lying between them. From germline, CDR1 is SGHRS and CDR2 YFSETQ. This CDR3 has 18 residues. The CDR3: CASSLGLVRTANNSPLHF. The DNA for the CDR3 is TGCGCCAGCAGCTTGGGTCTTGTTCGGACAGCCAATAATTCACCCCTCCACTTT.

This clone was counted a few times. The V and J genes are TRBV9 and TRBJ1-1, with D possibly matching TRBD1 (5 bases). This CDR3 contains 12 residues. Germline V gene lookup returns CDR1 SGDLS and CDR2 YYNGEE. V was clipped by 0 bases and J by 10 bases, with 10 bases between them. The CDR3 DNA reads TGTGCCAGCAGCGTAGTCAAGGGGACAGCTTTCTTT. It yields the protein CASSVVKGTAFF.

This chain joins TRBV19 and TRBJ2-4; TRBD1 matches 8 bases. V was clipped by 6 bases and J by 9 bases; unmatched bases: 7. CDR3 length: 13 amino acids. The germline CDR1 and CDR2 sequences are LNHDA and SQIVND (reference sequence). CDR3 sequence reads: CASRNGQGTIQYF. The CDR3 DNA sequence: TGTGCCAGTAGGAACGGACAGGGTACCATTCAGTACTTC.

The V gene is TRBV29-1, the J gene TRBJ1-6; D remains unclear. Trimming took off 3 bases at V and 9 bases at J, with 15 bases between the two ends. The CDR3 is 14 residues long. Germline-derived CDR1 and CDR2 are SQVTM and ANQGSEA. CDR3 residues: CSVDGGVPGSPLHF. CDR3 DNA sequence: TGCAGCGTTGATGGCGGGGTGCCCGGTTCACCCCTCCACTTT.

This clone showed up just once. This rearrangement joins TRBV4-1 to TRBJ1-1, with D possibly being TRBD1 (6 bases). The germline V gene has CDR1 MGHRA and CDR2 YSYEKL. V lost 1 base, J lost 0 bases, and 9 bases lay in between. The CDR3 spans 15 residues. CDR3 in amino acids: CASSQVDRLNTEAFF. As DNA, the CDR3 is TGCGCCAGCAGCCAAGTGGACAGATTGAACACTGAAGCTTTCTTT.

V and J are TRBV21-1 and TRBJ2-7. TRBV21-1 corresponds to a pseudogene. This CDR3 has 14 amino acids. The CDR3 bases are TGTGCCAGCAGCAACAGAGAACGGGCGTGTGAGCAGTACTTC. It specifies CASSNRERACEQYF.

The chain uses TRBV11-3 and TRBJ1-1; no clear D. The V and J ends lost 6 bases and 1 base respectively, with 9 bases between them. The germline V gene encodes CDR1 SGHNT and CDR2 YENEEA. This CDR3 is built from 13 residues. The DNA for the CDR3 is TGTGCCAGCAGGTCAGACGGGAACACTGAAGCTTTCTTT. It yields the protein CASRSDGNTEAFF.

J is TRBJ1-5 and V is TRBV30; no firm D call. The CDR3 is made up of 14 amino acids. CDR1 GTSNPN and CDR2 SVGIG come from the germline V gene (reference sequence). Trimming took off 3 bases at V and 3 bases at J, with 12 bases between the two ends. CDR3 sequence: CAWSPTVFNQPQHF. CDR3 in DNA: TGTGCCTGGAGCCCTACAGTATTCAATCAGCCCCAGCATTTT.

The chain has TRBV29-1 and TRBJ2-2; TRBD1 agrees at 7 bases. V lost 2 bases, J lost 8 bases, and 8 bases stayed unmatched. The CDR3 covers 14 residues. Germline CDR1 and CDR2: SQVTM and ANQGSEA. The DNA of the CDR3 is TGCAGCGTTGAAATCGCCAGGGGGTTGGGGGAGCTGTTTTTT. Amino acids: CSVEIARGLGELFF.